This TCR beta chain was captured by sequencing in a study of response to subunit inactivated influenza vaccine. Using its own MiXCR run on the RT-PCR reads, TCRdb lists one record per CDR3 protein. The repertoire holds over 650,000 distinct CDR3 sequences, with about 18% as singletons. The CDR3 loop spans 15 amino acids. Trimming stripped 5 bases from V and 0 bases from J, with 11 bases between. Germline V gives CDR1 DFQATT, CDR2 SNEGSKA (reference sequence). The sequenced sample was PBMCs from blood, obtained 5 days after vaccination. The clonotype was recovered from a man aged 45-65 years who received an inactivated influenza vaccine. V gene TRBV20-1 combines with J gene TRBJ2-6; D remains unclear. In DNA form, the CDR3 reads TGCAGTGCTGGTACTGACCCCTCTGGGGCCAACGTCCTGACTTTC. As protein: CSAGTDPSGANVLTF.